The source of this T cell receptor (beta chain) is a study of T cell changes during pregnancy in multiple sclerosis. Germline assignment: CDR1 SGHAT and CDR2 FQDESV (reference sequence). The CDR3 length is 15 residues. After removal of 5 bases from V and 5 bases from J, the junction contained 8 bases not matched to a gene. Sequenced by immunoSEQ multiplex PCR; TCRdb stores in-frame clones only, minus some. The top ten clones hold under 2.5% of a sample with tens of thousands of clones, 90% of them seen once. The starting material was peripheral blood, obtained in the first trimester of pregnancy. This TCR was recovered from a female donor in good health, enrolled as a control in a pregnancy study. This chain joins TRBV11-1 and TRBJ2-2; 7 nucleotides align to TRBD1. CDR3 nucleotide sequence: TGTGCCAGCAGCGGGGCACAGGGGTCGACCGGGGAGCTGTTTTTT. Its translation: CASSGAQGSTGELFF.